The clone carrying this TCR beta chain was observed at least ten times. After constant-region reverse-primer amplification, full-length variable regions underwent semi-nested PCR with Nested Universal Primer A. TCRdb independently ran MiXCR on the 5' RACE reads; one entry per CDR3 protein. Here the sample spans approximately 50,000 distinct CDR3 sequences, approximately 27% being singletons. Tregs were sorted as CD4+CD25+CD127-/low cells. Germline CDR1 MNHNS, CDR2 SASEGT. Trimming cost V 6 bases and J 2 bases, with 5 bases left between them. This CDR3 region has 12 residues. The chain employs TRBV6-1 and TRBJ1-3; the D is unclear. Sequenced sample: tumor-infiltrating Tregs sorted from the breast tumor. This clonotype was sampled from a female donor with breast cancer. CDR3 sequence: CASRLTGNTIYF. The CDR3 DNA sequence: TGTGCCAGCAGACTGACTGGAAACACCATATATTTT.